The 13 T cell receptor beta chains presented below share a single source sample, sequenced in a study of blood T cell repertoires in COVID-19. Sequenced by immunoSEQ multiplex PCR; TCRdb stores in-frame clones only, minus some. The sample records fewer than 130,000 clones, approximately 68% being singletons. Sequenced material: peripheral blood. These TCRs come from a woman in her sixties or seventies with acute or convalescent COVID-19.

This sequence joins TRBV20-1 and TRBJ1-6, with TRBD1 identical over 7 bases. V shed 3 bases and J 4 bases; nucleotides not matched to a gene: 3. CDR1 and CDR2 (germline): DFQATT, SNEGSKA (reference sequence). The CDR3 runs to 14 residues. CDR3 loop: CSASGDSYNSPLHF. The CDR3 nucleotides are TGCAGTGCTAGTGGGGACAGTTATAATTCACCCCTCCACTTT.

The chain joins TRBV5-1 to TRBJ1-2; the match to TRBD1 covers 10 bases. The CDR3 covers 15 residues. After removal of 3 bases from V and 6 bases from J, the junction contained 8 bases not matched to a gene. Looked up from germline, CDR1 is SGHRS and CDR2 is YFSETQ. CDR3 loop: CASSSSGQGINGYTF. For the CDR3, the DNA is TGCGCCAGCAGCTCCTCGGGACAGGGGATCAATGGCTACACCTTC. The full variable domain, in which reference TRBV5-1 and TRBJ1-2 provide the parts outside the CDR3, is KAGVTQTPRYLIKTRGQQVTLSCSPISGHRSVSWYQQTPGQGLQFLFEYFSETQRNKGNFPGRFSGRQFSNSRSEMNVSTLELGDSALYLCASSSSGQGINGYTFGSGTRLTVV.

This chain uses TRBV28 with TRBJ1-4, with no clear D. V lost 5 bases to trimming and J lost 8 bases, with 12 bases between them. The CDR3 consists of 13 residues. Germline V CDR1 and CDR2: MDHEN, SYDVKM. The CDR3: CASSEVLWEKLFF. The CDR3 DNA reads as TGTGCCAGCAGTGAGGTTCTGTGGGAAAAACTGTTTTTT.

J is TRBJ2-3 and V is TRBV7-3, with D unclear. V lost 3 bases and J lost 2, with 12 bases in between. Germline values: CDR1 SGHTA, CDR2 FQGTGA. This CDR3 comprises 15 residues. CDR3 region: CASSLGLEDTDTQYF. CDR3 bases: TGTGCCAGCAGCTTGGGTCTCGAGGACACAGATACGCAGTATTTT.

The chain combines TRBV7-9 with TRBJ1-5, with a possible D match to TRBD1 (6 bases). Germline V lookup: CDR1 SEHNR, CDR2 FQNEAQ (reference sequence). V was shortened by 5 bases and J by 1 base, with 15 bases between the two germline ends. This CDR3 is 16 amino acids long. Here the CDR3 DNA reads TGTGCCAGCAGCCCGCCCGGGGGGCCGAGCAATCAGCCCCAGCATTTT. This gives the protein CASSPPGGPSNQPQHF.

The chain is built from TRBV5-4 and TRBJ1-6, with a possible D match to TRBD1 (5 bases). The germline V and J ends were trimmed by 4 bases and 10 bases, with 15 bases remaining between them. CDR3 size: 14 residues. CDR1 and CDR2 from the germline V gene are SGHNT and YYREEE (reference sequence). CDR3 DNA sequence: TGTGCCAGCAGCAGTCAGGGCATTGGATCACCCCTCCACTTT. Encoded protein: CASSSQGIGSPLHF.

The rearrangement uses TRBV19 and TRBJ1-1, with D unclear. Per germline, CDR1 LNHDA and CDR2 SQIVND (reference sequence). CDR3 length: 13 amino acids. The ends were cut back, 7 bases at V and 8 bases at J, with 17 bases in the middle. CDR3 DNA sequence: TGTGCCAGTACCATCGGAGGAGGCCCCGAAGCTTTCTTT. Protein: CASTIGGGPEAFF.

In this sample, this clone turned up a few times. This chain connects TRBV14 to TRBJ1-1; D perhaps matches TRBD1 (5 bases). V lost 7 bases and J 0 bases, leaving 9 bases between the germline ends. Germline lookup yields CDR1 SGHDN and CDR2 FVKESK. The CDR3 totals 13 residues. CDR3 protein: CASTRDLNTEAFF. Written as DNA, the CDR3 is TGTGCCAGCACTCGGGACTTGAACACTGAAGCTTTCTTT.

This chain joins TRBV10-3 and TRBJ1-2; D ambiguous. This CDR3 is 14 amino acids long. V lost 2 bases to trimming and J lost 8 bases, with 15 bases between them. Germline V gene sequence: CDR1 ENHRY, CDR2 SYGVKD. The CDR3 region has the DNA TGTGCCATCAGTGAGAAGGCGCGTGAGACAGGCTACACCTTC. This encodes CAISEKARETGYTF.

The rearrangement uses TRBV6-6 and TRBJ1-1, with 10 nucleotides matching TRBD1. V lost 8 bases, J lost 5 bases, and 5 bases stayed unmatched. The CDR3 consists of 13 residues. CDR1 is MNHNY, CDR2 SVGAGI, per germline (reference sequence). Here the CDR3 DNA reads TGTGCCAGCCGCGGGGACAGGGGTACTGAAGCTTTCTTT. It is translated as CASRGDRGTEAFF.

This chain joins TRBV2 and TRBJ2-1, with TRBD2 matching 12 bases. Looked up from germline, CDR1 is SNHLY and CDR2 is FYNNEI. Trimming cost V 5 bases and J 3 bases; bases outside gene matches: 5. The CDR3 is made up of 16 amino acids. As DNA, the CDR3 is TGTGCCAGCAGTATTCGACTAGCGGGGGTCTACAATGAGCAGTTCTTC. It yields the protein CASSIRLAGVYNEQFF. Using reference TRBV2 and TRBJ2-1 for the parts outside the CDR3, the full variable domain is EPEVTQTPSHQVTQMGQEVILRCVPISNHLYFYWYRQILGQKVEFLVSFYNNEISEKSEIFDDQFSVERPDGSNFTLKIRSTKLEDSAMYFCASSIRLAGVYNEQFFGPGTRLTVL.

The CDR3 sequence: CASSLHRGQPQHF. In nucleotides, the CDR3 is TGTGCCAGCAGTCTACACAGGGGACAGCCCCAGCATTTT. The J gene is TRBJ1-5, the V gene TRBV2, with 7 positions matching TRBD1. Germline loops: CDR1 SNHLY, CDR2 FYNNEI. V lost 5 bases to trimming and J lost 7 bases; unmatched junction nucleotides: 5. This CDR3 has 13 residues.

The genes are TRBV7-9 and TRBJ1-1; 7 positions match TRBD1. J lost 7 bases, V lost 5 bases, and 13 bases had no gene match. CDR1 is SEHNR, CDR2 FQNEAQ, per germline (reference sequence). This CDR3 has 15 residues. The CDR3 loop reads CASSSTGTAIREAFF. The CDR3 DNA is TGTGCCAGCAGCAGCACCGGGACAGCGATACGTGAAGCTTTCTTT.